Here is one TCR beta chain with its context. What it binds is unknown. The whole isolated RNA underwent reverse transcription, so sequencing captured expressed TCRB transcripts. TCRdb's table, derived via immunoSEQ multiplex PCR, lists solely in-frame clones and lacks some. The data contain around 250,000 clones, 27% of them singletons. The CDR3 contains 19 residues. Germline V gene sequence: CDR1 SEHNR, CDR2 FQNEAQ (reference sequence). V lost 2 bases and J lost 2; bases outside the gene matches: 10. These data originate in a study of beta chain features in type 1 diabetes. The study, taken as a whole, reports: A potential influence of HLA type upon TCRB rearrangement remained unresolved herein.

The V call is TRBV7-9, the J call TRBJ2-5; 14 nucleotides align to TRBD2. Material for sequencing was central memory CD4+ T cells from blood. This sequence was found in a man aged 25-45 years in good health. The CDR3 coding sequence is TGTGCCAGCAGCTTACAGGGACTAGCGGGAGTTCAAGGGCAAGAGACCCAGTACTTC. It encodes CASSLQGLAGVQGQETQYF. Full variable domain (remainder filled in from reference TRBV7-9 and TRBJ2-5): DTGVSQNPRHKITKRGQNVTFRCDPISEHNRLYWYRQTLGQGPEFLTYFQNEAQLEKSRLLSDRFSAERPKGSFSTLEIQRTEQGDSAMYLCASSLQGLAGVQGQETQYFGPGTRLLVL.